A single count supports the clone carrying this T cell receptor (beta chain). The table came from immunoSEQ multiplex PCR; TCRdb's copy has only in-frame clones and leaves some out. Of about 200,000 clones in the sample, 70% to 90% were seen once. This sample was taken from a study of blood T cell repertoires in COVID-19. In germline, CDR1 is KGHSH, CDR2 LQKENI. Trimming removed 2 bases from V and 3 bases from J; junction bases left unmatched: 3. This CDR3 has 15 residues. This sequence was found in a woman of 80 years or more with acute or convalescent COVID-19. The sample comprised peripheral blood. J is TRBJ1-5 and V is TRBV18; 8 positions agree with TRBD1. The CDR3 DNA sequence: TGTGCCAGCTCACCAGTGGGACAGGACAATCAGCCCCAGCATTTT. It is translated as CASSPVGQDNQPQHF.